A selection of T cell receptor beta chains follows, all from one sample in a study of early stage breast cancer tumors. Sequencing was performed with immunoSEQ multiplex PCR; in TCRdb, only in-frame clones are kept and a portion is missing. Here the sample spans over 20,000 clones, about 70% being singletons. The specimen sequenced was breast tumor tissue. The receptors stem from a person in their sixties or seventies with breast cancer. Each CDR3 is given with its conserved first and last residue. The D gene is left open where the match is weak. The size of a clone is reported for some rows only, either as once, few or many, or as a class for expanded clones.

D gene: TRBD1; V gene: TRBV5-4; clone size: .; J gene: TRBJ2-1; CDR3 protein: CASSTPLGTGRNNEQFF; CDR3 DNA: TGTGCCAGCAGCACCCCTCTGGGGACAGGTCGTAACAATGAGCAGTTCTTC
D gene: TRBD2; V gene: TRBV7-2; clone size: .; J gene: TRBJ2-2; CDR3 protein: CASSLLAGSNTGELFF; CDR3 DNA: TGTGCCAGCAGCTTACTAGCGGGATCTAACACCGGGGAGCTGTTTTTT
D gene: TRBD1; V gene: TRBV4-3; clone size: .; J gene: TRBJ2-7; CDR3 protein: CASSQDWGKGAVNEQYF; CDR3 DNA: TGCGCCAGCAGCCAAGATTGGGGTAAGGGGGCGGTGAATGAGCAGTACTTC
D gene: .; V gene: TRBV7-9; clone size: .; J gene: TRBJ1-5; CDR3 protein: CASSLGDVNQPQHF; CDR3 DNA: TGTGCCAGCAGTCTGGGAGACGTGAATCAGCCCCAGCATTTT
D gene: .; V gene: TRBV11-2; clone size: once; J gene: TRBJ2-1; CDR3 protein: CASSPLGPSIRLDEQFF; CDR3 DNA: TGTGCCAGCAGCCCCCTGGGGCCGTCTATTCGGTTGGATGAGCAGTTCTTC
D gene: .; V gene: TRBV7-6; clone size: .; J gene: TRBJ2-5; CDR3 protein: CASSHLLVHKETQYF; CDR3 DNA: TGTGCCAGCAGCCATTTACTAGTTCACAAAGAGACCCAGTACTTC
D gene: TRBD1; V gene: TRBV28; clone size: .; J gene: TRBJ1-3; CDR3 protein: CASRRPLGQKSGNTIYF; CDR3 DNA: TGTGCCAGCAGACGCCCGTTGGGACAGAAGTCTGGAAACACCATATATTTT
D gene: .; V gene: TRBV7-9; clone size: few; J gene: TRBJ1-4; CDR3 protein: CASLGLNEKLFF; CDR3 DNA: TGTGCCAGCCTGGGGCTCAATGAAAAACTGTTTTTT
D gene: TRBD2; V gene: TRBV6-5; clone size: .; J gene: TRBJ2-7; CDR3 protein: CASSYLAGSYEQYF; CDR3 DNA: TGTGCCAGCAGTTATCTAGCGGGATCCTACGAGCAGTACTTC
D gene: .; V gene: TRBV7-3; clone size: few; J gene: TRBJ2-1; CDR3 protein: CASSLLESEQFF; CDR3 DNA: TGTGCCAGCAGCTTATTGGAGAGTGAGCAGTTCTTC
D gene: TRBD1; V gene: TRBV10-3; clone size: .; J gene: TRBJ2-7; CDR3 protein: CAISDRGQGEISHEQYF; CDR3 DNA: TGTGCCATCAGTGACCGGGGACAGGGGGAAATCTCCCACGAGCAGTACTTC
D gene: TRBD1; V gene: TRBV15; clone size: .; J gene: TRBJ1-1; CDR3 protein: CATSRDRAKNTEAFF; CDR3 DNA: TGTGCCACCAGCAGGGACAGGGCGAAGAACACTGAAGCTTTCTTT
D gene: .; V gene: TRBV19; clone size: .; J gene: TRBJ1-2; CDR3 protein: CASSINTGYTF; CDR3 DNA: TGTGCCAGTAGTATAAACACTGGCTACACCTTC
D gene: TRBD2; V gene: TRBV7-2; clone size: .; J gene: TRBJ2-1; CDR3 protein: CASSFGTSGVYNEQFF; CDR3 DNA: TGTGCCAGCAGCTTCGGGACTAGCGGGGTTTACAATGAGCAGTTCTTC
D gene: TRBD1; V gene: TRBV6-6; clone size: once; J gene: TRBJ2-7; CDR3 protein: CASKGQGGEQYF; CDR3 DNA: TGTGCCAGCAAGGGACAGGGGGGCGAGCAGTACTTC
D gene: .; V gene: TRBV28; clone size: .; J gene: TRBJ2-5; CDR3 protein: CASSLFQYQETQYF; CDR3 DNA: TGTGCCAGCAGTTTATTCCAGTACCAAGAGACCCAGTACTTC
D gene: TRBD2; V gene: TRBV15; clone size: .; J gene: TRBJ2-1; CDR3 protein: CATSLPPSGKYNEQFF; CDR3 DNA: TGTGCCACCTCCCTCCCCCCTAGCGGGAAATACAATGAGCAGTTCTTC
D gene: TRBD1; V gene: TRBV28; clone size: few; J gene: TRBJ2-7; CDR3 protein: CASSRSGQVYEQYF; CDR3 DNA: TGTGCCAGCAGCCGGTCGGGACAGGTCTACGAGCAGTACTTC
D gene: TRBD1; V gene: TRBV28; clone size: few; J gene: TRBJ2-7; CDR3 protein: CASCSWSGTGLGEQYF; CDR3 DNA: TGTGCCAGCTGTTCTTGGTCCGGGACAGGGTTAGGCGAGCAGTACTTC
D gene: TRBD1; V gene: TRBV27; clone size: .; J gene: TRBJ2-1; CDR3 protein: CASSTRDRGNEQFF; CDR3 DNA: TGTGCCAGCAGTACCCGGGACAGGGGCAATGAGCAGTTCTTC
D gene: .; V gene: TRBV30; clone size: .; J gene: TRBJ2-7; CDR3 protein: CAWAGQSYEQYF; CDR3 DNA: TGTGCCTGGGCGGGACAGAGTTACGAGCAGTACTTC
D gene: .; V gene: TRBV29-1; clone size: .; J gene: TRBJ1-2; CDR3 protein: CSVEGDRAFYGYTF; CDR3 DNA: TGCAGCGTCGAGGGGGACCGAGCCTTCTATGGCTACACCTTC
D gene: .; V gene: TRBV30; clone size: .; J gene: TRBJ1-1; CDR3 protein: CASTGANMNTEAFF; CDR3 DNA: TGTGCCTCGACAGGCGCTAATATGAACACTGAAGCTTTCTTT
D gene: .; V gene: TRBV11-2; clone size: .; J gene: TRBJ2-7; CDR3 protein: CASSQEPSEQYF; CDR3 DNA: TGCGCCAGCAGCCAAGAACCCAGCGAGCAGTACTTC
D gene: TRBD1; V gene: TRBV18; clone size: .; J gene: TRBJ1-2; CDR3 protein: CASSLQGEANYGYTF; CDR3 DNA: TGTGCCAGCTCACTACAGGGGGAAGCTAACTATGGCTACACCTTC
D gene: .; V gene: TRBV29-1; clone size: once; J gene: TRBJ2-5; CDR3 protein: CSVGAPHQETQYF; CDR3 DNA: TGCAGCGTTGGGGCACCCCACCAAGAGACCCAGTACTTC
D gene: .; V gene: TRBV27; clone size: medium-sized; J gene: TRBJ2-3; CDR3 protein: CASSLDVAQSFNTDTQYF; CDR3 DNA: TGTGCCAGCAGTTTAGATGTGGCACAGTCCTTCAATACAGATACGCAGTATTTT
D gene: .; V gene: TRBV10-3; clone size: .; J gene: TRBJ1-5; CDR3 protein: CAISESGASQPQHF; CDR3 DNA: TGTGCCATCAGTGAGTCGGGTGCTAGTCAGCCCCAGCATTTT
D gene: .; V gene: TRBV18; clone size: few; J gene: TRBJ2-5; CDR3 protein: CASSPDRWSETQYF; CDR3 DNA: TGTGCCAGCTCCCCCGACAGGTGGTCGGAGACCCAGTACTTC
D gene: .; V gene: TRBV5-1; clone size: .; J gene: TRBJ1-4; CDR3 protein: CASSLSGGGTEKLFF; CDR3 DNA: TGCGCCAGCAGCTTGTCGGGGGGCGGTACTGAAAAACTGTTTTTT
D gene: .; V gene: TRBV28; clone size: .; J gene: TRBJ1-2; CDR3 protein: CASSLTGKYNGYTF; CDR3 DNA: TGTGCCAGCAGTTTAACCGGGAAATACAATGGCTACACCTTC
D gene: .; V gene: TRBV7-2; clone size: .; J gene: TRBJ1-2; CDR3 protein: CASSGSEPYGYTF; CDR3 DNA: TGTGCCAGCAGCGGCAGTGAACCCTATGGCTACACCTTC
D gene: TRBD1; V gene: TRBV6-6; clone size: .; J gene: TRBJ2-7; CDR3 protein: CASSGDRGSGEQYF; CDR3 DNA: TGTGCCAGCAGTGGGGACAGGGGATCGGGCGAGCAGTACTTC
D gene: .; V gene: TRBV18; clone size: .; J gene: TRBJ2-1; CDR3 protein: CASSPPVTGSYNEQFF; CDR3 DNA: TGTGCCAGCTCACCACCGGTTACGGGCTCCTACAATGAGCAGTTCTTC
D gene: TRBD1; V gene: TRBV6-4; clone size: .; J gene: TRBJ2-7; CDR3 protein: CASRTGQGTYEQYF; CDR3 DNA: TGTGCCAGCAGGACCGGACAGGGCACCTACGAGCAGTACTTC
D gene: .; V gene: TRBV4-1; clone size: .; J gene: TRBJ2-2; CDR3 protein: CASSQDSLNTGELFF; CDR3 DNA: TGCGCCAGCAGCCAAGATAGCTTGAACACCGGGGAGCTGTTTTTT
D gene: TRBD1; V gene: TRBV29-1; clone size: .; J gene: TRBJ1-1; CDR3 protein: CSVEVPDRGETEAFF; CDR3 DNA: TGCAGCGTTGAAGTCCCGGACAGGGGGGAAACTGAAGCTTTCTTT
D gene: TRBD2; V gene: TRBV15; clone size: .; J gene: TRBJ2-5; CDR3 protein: CATSRGEEPAGETQYF; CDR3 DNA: TGTGCCACCAGCAGAGGGGAGGAACCAGCGGGGGAGACCCAGTACTTC
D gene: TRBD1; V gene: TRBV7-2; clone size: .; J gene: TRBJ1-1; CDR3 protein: CASSPWGQQDTEAFF; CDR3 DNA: TGTGCCAGCAGCCCATGGGGACAGCAGGACACTGAAGCTTTCTTT
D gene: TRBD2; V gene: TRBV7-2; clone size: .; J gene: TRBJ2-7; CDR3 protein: CASSIGLAGPYEQYF; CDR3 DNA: TGTGCCAGCAGCATTGGACTAGCGGGACCCTACGAGCAGTACTTC
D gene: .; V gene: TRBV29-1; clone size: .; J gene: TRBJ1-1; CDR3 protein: CSVRRADTEAFF; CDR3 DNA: TGCAGCGTACGGAGGGCGGACACTGAAGCTTTCTTT